A single sample is the source of the 28 T cell receptor beta chains below, sequenced in a study of T cells in Graves' hyperthyroidism and ophthalmopathy. The CDR3 regions of TCR beta were amplified from RNA transcripts. With the HTBI primer set, the TCR CDR3 went through a first round of RT-PCR. Each CDR3 protein gets one entry after TCRdb re-called the multiplex PCR reads with MiXCR. The data show around 760,000 distinct CDR3 sequences, 35% seen once. The sequenced material came from blood. The receptors shown here come from a woman aged 40 to 49 with Graves' hyperthyroidism.

This clonotype was detected many times. The chain carries TRBV6-5 and TRBJ1-1, with a weak D call TRBD1 (5 bases). Per the germline V gene, CDR1 is MNHEY and CDR2 is SVGAGI. Trimming shortened V by 8 bases and J by 1 base, and 17 bases separated the two germline ends. The CDR3 runs to 15 residues. The CDR3 sequence is CASGGGAGTNTEAFF. The CDR3, as DNA: TGTGCCAGCGGCGGCGGAGCGGGGACGAACACTGAAGCTTTCTTT.

The chain employs TRBV10-2 and TRBJ1-1, with a tentative D call TRBD1 (5 bases). This CDR3 comprises 12 residues. Trimming pared 6 bases from V and 6 bases from J, leaving 11 bases between. Germline-derived CDR1 and CDR2 are WSHSY and SAAADI. The CDR3 DNA follows: TGCGCCAGCAGGGCCAGGGATCCTGAAGCTTTCTTT. The encoded protein is CASRARDPEAFF.

V and J are TRBV5-6 and TRBJ1-1; D might be TRBD1 (5 bases). CDR1 is SGHDT and CDR2 is YYEEEE in the germline V gene. V shed 0 bases and J shed 5 bases, with 14 bases lying between them. The CDR3 loop spans 15 amino acids. CDR3 region: CASSLVLRGWTEAFF. In nucleotides, the CDR3 is TGTGCCAGCAGCTTGGTCCTCCGGGGGTGGACTGAAGCTTTCTTT.

This clonotype was counted at least ten times. This chain links TRBV6-5 with TRBJ1-5; no reliable D call. Per germline, CDR1 MNHEY and CDR2 SVGAGI. V gave up 6 bases and J gave up 1 base, with 7 bases separating them. The CDR3 length is 13 residues. CDR3 residues: CASRQNSNQPQHF. CDR3 DNA: TGTGCCAGCAGGCAAAACAGCAATCAGCCCCAGCATTTT.

This clonotype was recorded at least ten times. The CDR3 reads CSAGAGIQYF. In DNA, the CDR3 is TGCAGTGCTGGAGCGGGGATACAGTACTTC. V is TRBV20-1 and J is TRBJ2-7, with 7 bases lining up with TRBD2. The CDR3 loop spans 10 amino acids. V shed 5 bases, J shed 10 bases, and the junction held 5 bases outside the gene matches. Germline V gene lookup returns CDR1 DFQATT and CDR2 SNEGSKA (reference sequence).

This clonotype was recorded a few times. The CDR3 coding sequence is TGCGCCAGCAGCTTGTCTTGGGGGGATTCGGATGAAGCTTTCTTT. Amino acid sequence: CASSLSWGDSDEAFF. The chain is built from TRBV5-1 and TRBJ1-1; the D gene is possibly TRBD1 (5 bases). Germline V CDR1 and CDR2: SGHRS, YFSETQ. V was pared by 1 base and J by 7 bases, with 17 bases between. The CDR3 runs to 15 residues. The full variable domain, its missing parts supplied by reference TRBV5-1 and TRBJ1-1, is KAGVTQTPRYLIKTRGQQVTLSCSPISGHRSVSWYQQTPGQGLQFLFEYFSETQRNKGNFPGRFSGRQFSNSRSEMNVSTLELGDSALYLCASSLSWGDSDEAFFGQGTRLTVV.

This chain connects TRBV29-1 to TRBJ2-6; D may be TRBD1 (6 bases). The CDR3 runs to 15 residues. Per germline, CDR1 SQVTM and CDR2 ANQGSEA. Trimming pared 5 bases from V and 0 bases from J, leaving 11 bases between. Here the CDR3 reads CSVRVDSSGANVLTF. CDR3 nucleotides: TGCAGCGTTCGGGTGGACAGCTCTGGGGCCAACGTCCTGACTTTC.

The chain carries TRBV6-2 or TRBV6-3 and TRBJ2-5, with D perhaps matching TRBD1 (6 bases). V was trimmed by 5 bases and J by 2 bases, leaving 12 bases between them. Germline lookup yields CDR1 MNHEY and CDR2 SVGEGT. The CDR3 totals 14 residues. CDR3 bases: TGTGCCAGCAGTACTACAGGGCCACAAGAGACCCAGTACTTC. It specifies CASSTTGPQETQYF.

The chain links TRBV7-9 to TRBJ2-7; perhaps D is TRBD1 or TRBD2 (6 bases each). V lost 3 bases and J 3 bases, leaving 21 bases between the germline ends. The CDR3 runs 17 residues. CDR1 SEHNR and CDR2 FQNEAQ come from the germline V gene (reference sequence). The CDR3 reads CASSFEGGDYHGYEQYF. The CDR3 bases are TGTGCCAGCAGCTTTGAGGGGGGCGACTACCATGGCTACGAGCAGTACTTC.

This clonotype was observed a few times. The chain recombines TRBV19 with TRBJ2-2; D is uncertain. V lost 6 bases and J lost 3, with 14 bases in between. The CDR3 consists of 15 residues. CDR1 is LNHDA and CDR2 is SQIVND in the germline V gene (reference sequence). The CDR3 sequence is CASRTFGQDTGELFF. For the CDR3, the DNA is TGTGCCAGTAGAACCTTCGGGCAGGACACCGGGGAGCTGTTTTTT.

For this clonotype: Germline and junction disagree at one end, which may indicate a read error. This chain uses TRBV7-8 with TRBJ2-5; no reliable D call. CDR3 length equals 15 residues. Germline V gives CDR1 SGHVS, CDR2 FQNEAQ. The CDR3 sequence: CASNLFGRSTATQYF. CDR3 nucleotide sequence: TGTGCCAGCAACTTATTCGGCAGGAGTACGGCGACCCAGTACTTC.

For this clonotype: A much larger clone lies a single base off, so this may be a read error. The V gene is TRBV5-2, the J gene TRBJ2-7; TRBD1 is taken as the D call from the table, unchecked against the DNA. TRBV5-2 is reported as a pseudogene. CDR3 length: 16 residues. CDR3: CASNRSRGPITYEQYF. CDR3 sequence (DNA): TGTGCCAGCAACCGCAGCAGGGGGCCTATAACCTACGAGCAGTACTTC.

J is TRBJ2-2 and V is TRBV10-3, with D maybe TRBD2 (6 bases). The CDR3 has 14 amino acids. Germline V gives CDR1 ENHRY, CDR2 SYGVKD. V shed 0 bases and J shed 7 bases, with 9 bases lying between them. CDR3 residues: CAISESVTSGELFF. The CDR3 DNA follows: TGTGCCATCAGTGAGTCTGTGACTAGCGGGGAGCTGTTTTTT.

This chain connects TRBV28 to TRBJ1-1; possibly TRBD1 for D (6 bases). With 4 bases removed from V and 5 bases from J, the gap between germline ends came to 14 bases. This CDR3 is 14 amino acids long. Germline CDR1 reads MDHEN; CDR2 reads SYDVKM. For the CDR3, the DNA is TGTGCCAGCAGTTACAGGGAGGGGGGTACTGAAGCTTTCTTT. Amino acid sequence: CASSYREGGTEAFF.

This clonotype was seen at least ten times. This chain connects TRBV15 to TRBJ1-1; D is ambiguous. Trimming shortened V by 8 bases and J by 1 base, and 11 bases separated the two germline ends. Germline V lookup: CDR1 LNHNV, CDR2 YYDKDF (reference sequence). The CDR3 is made up of 13 amino acids. The CDR3 DNA sequence: TGTGCCACCGGCGAGGCTTGGAACACTGAAGCTTTCTTT. Amino acids: CATGEAWNTEAFF.

There are many counts of this clonotype. This chain joins TRBV10-3 and TRBJ1-1, with D possibly matching TRBD1 (5 bases). CDR3 size: 14 residues. V was shortened by 0 bases and J by 8 bases, with 13 bases between the two germline ends. Per the germline V gene, CDR1 is ENHRY and CDR2 is SYGVKD. The CDR3 loop reads CAISESGVAREAFF. CDR3 bases: TGTGCCATCAGTGAGTCGGGGGTAGCGAGGGAAGCTTTCTTT.

The chain uses TRBV19 and TRBJ1-5, with D hard to call. The germline CDR1 and CDR2 sequences are LNHDA and SQIVND (reference sequence). The V gene lost 6 bases and the J gene lost 2 bases, with 11 bases spanning the gap. The CDR3 is 14 residues long. The CDR3 is CASSPQVGNQPQHF. In DNA, the CDR3 is TGTGCCAGTAGCCCTCAGGTGGGCAATCAGCCCCAGCATTTT.

This clonotype was seen only a few times. This chain uses TRBV5-5 with TRBJ2-7; no clear D. V lost 1 base, J lost 1 base, and 6 bases lay in between. Germline CDR1 reads SGHKS; CDR2 reads YYEKEE (reference sequence). This CDR3 has 13 residues. The CDR3 sequence is CASSLILSYEQYF. CDR3 bases: TGTGCCAGCAGCTTGATCCTATCCTACGAGCAGTACTTC.

The rearrangement joins TRBV29-1 to TRBJ1-4; D gene ambiguous. The CDR3 contains 16 residues. V lost 1 base and J lost 11, with 23 bases in between. CDR1 and CDR2 (germline): SQVTM, ANQGSEA. CDR3 residues: CSVEVPPETGAGKLFF. CDR3 in DNA: TGCAGCGTTGAAGTGCCCCCCGAGACGGGAGCCGGTAAACTGTTTTTT.

About this clonotype: Just one base apart from a much larger clone, this may be a read error. The CDR3 is CSVGTGFSNEKLFF. CDR3 nucleotide sequence: TGCAGCGTTGGTACCGGGTTCTCAAATGAAAAACTGTTTTTT. This sequence joins TRBV29-1 and TRBJ1-4; D unresolved. Per the germline V gene, CDR1 is SQVTM and CDR2 is ANQGSEA. This CDR3 spans 14 amino acids. V was clipped by 4 bases and J by 5 bases, with 14 bases between them.

Concerning this clonotype: Just one base apart from a much larger clone, this may be a read error. CDR3 loop: CASSSGPSGNRPQHF. The CDR3 bases are TGTGCCAGCAGCTCGGGACCCTCGGGGAATCGGCCCCAGCATTTT. The V call is TRBV7-2, the J call TRBJ1-5; possibly TRBD1 for D (5 bases). The CDR3 runs 15 residues. Germline V lookup: CDR1 SGHTA, CDR2 FQGNSA. Full variable domain (outside the CDR3, taken from reference TRBV7-2 and TRBJ1-5): GAGVSQSPSNKVTEKGKDVELRCDPISGHTALYWYRQSLGQGLEFLIYFQGNSAPDKSGLPSDRFSAERTGGSVSTLTIQRTQQEDSAVYLCASSSGPSGNRPQHFGDGTRLSIL.

This clonotype was seen just once. The CDR3 loop is CASRSGTVVEKLFF. The CDR3 DNA is TGCGCCAGCAGGTCCGGGACAGTCGTTGAAAAACTGTTTTTT. The chain links TRBV10-2 to TRBJ1-4, with 7 bases that match TRBD1. Per the germline V gene, CDR1 is WSHSY and CDR2 is SAAADI. The CDR3 has 14 residues. The V gene end was trimmed by 6 bases and the J gene end by 7 bases; junction bases not matched to a gene: 8.

This chain joins TRBV2 and TRBJ1-5; 10 positions match TRBD1. In germline, CDR1 is SNHLY, CDR2 FYNNEI. The trim removed 4 bases at V and 5 bases at J, leaving 5 bases unmatched. This CDR3 is built from 15 residues. The CDR3 nucleotides read TGTGCCAGCAGTGGGCTCGGGACAGGGGATCAGCCCCAGCATTTT. Its translation: CASSGLGTGDQPQHF.

This clonotype was picked up a small number of times. The rearrangement joins TRBV4-3 to TRBJ2-7; D is possibly TRBD2 (5 bases). The CDR3 is 16 residues long. The V and J ends lost 0 bases and 2 bases respectively, with 14 bases between them. From germline, CDR1 is LGHNA and CDR2 YSLEER. The CDR3 region is CASSQDKTREAYEQYF. DNA of the CDR3: TGCGCCAGCAGCCAAGACAAAACCCGGGAAGCCTACGAGCAGTACTTC.

CDR3 amino acids: CATDSGKETQYF. The CDR3 region has the DNA TGTGCCACAGACAGCGGAAAAGAGACCCAGTACTTC. The chain employs TRBV10-3 and TRBJ2-5; D could derive from TRBD1 or TRBD2 (5 bases each). The CDR3 covers 12 residues. Germline values: CDR1 ENHRY, CDR2 SYGVKD. Trimming cost V 10 bases and J 3 bases, with 12 bases left between them.

At least ten counts were recorded for this clonotype. The rearrangement joins TRBV24-1 to TRBJ2-1, with TRBD2 identical over 11 bases. V was pared by 7 bases and J by 7 bases, with 8 bases of the junction left unmatched. The CDR3 is 15 residues long. CDR1 KGHDR and CDR2 SFDVKD come from the germline V gene. The CDR3 nucleotides read TGTGCCACCAGCTCCACTAGCGGGAGTAATAATGAGCAGTTCTTC. This gives the protein CATSSTSGSNNEQFF.

Many counts were recorded for this clonotype. The V and J genes are TRBV5-1 and TRBJ1-2; 8 bases agree with TRBD1. This CDR3 contains 14 residues. V gave up 2 bases and J gave up 7 bases; unmatched junction bases: 7. Germline V CDR1 and CDR2: SGHRS, YFSETQ. CDR3 protein: CASSFETGVSGYTF. The CDR3 coding sequence is TGCGCCAGCAGCTTCGAGACAGGGGTTTCTGGCTACACCTTC. Filled out from reference TRBV5-1 and TRBJ1-2, the complete variable domain reads KAGVTQTPRYLIKTRGQQVTLSCSPISGHRSVSWYQQTPGQGLQFLFEYFSETQRNKGNFPGRFSGRQFSNSRSEMNVSTLELGDSALYLCASSFETGVSGYTFGSGTRLTVV.

This clonotype was counted once. This CDR3 reads CATPGNQPQHF. As DNA, the CDR3 is TGTGCCACCCCAGGGAATCAGCCCCAGCATTTT. The chain links TRBV15 to TRBJ1-5; TRBD1 might be the D (5 bases). The germline gives CDR1 LNHNV, CDR2 YYDKDF (reference sequence). This CDR3 has 11 amino acids. The ends were cut back, 8 bases at V and 4 bases at J, with 6 bases in the middle.